This T cell receptor beta chain stems from a study of T cell responses to AZD1222 COVID-19 vaccine. Concerning this clone itself: Its antigen is undetermined.

Profiling relied on immunoSEQ multiplex PCR, and the TCRdb table lists in-frame clones only, not all of them. Among 95,000 to 100,000 clones listed, about 81% were seen once. Second-dose intervals of approximately 4 or approximately 12 weeks were pooled. V lost 1 base, J lost 7 bases, and 8 bases stayed unmatched. The CDR3 consists of 16 residues. Germline V gene data show CDR1 as LGHDT and CDR2 as YNNKEL (reference sequence). Points from the study as a whole: Only five or six AZD1222 recipients were seropositive at baseline. Repertoire sampling occurred only after the peak T cell response. The study found vaccine-associated CD4 TCRs spanning spike, dominant at 160-218 and 743-854.

The TCR originated in an adult who received the AZD1222 COVID-19 vaccine. The rearrangement links TRBV3-1 (or the pseudogene TRBV3-2) to TRBJ2-7; TRBD2 matches 12 bases. The source material was peripheral blood, sampled 28 days after the second AZD1222 dose. The CDR3 is CASSQVRGLAGREQYF. The CDR3 nucleotides read TGTGCCAGCAGCCAAGTTAGAGGACTAGCGGGACGAGAGCAGTACTTC.